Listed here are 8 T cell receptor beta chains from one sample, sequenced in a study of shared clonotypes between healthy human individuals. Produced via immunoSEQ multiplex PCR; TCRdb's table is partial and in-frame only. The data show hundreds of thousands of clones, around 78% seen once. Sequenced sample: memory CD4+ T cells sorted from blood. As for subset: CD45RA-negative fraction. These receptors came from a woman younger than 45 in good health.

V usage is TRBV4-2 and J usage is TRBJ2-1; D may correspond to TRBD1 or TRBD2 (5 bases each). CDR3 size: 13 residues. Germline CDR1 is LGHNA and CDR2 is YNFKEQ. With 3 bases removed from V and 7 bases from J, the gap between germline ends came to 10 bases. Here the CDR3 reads CASSQVEGNEQFF. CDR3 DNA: TGTGCCAGCAGCCAGGTCGAGGGGAATGAGCAGTTCTTC.

This CDR3 reads CASSQVYDEQFF. The CDR3, as DNA: TGTGCCAGCAGCCAAGTGTACGATGAGCAGTTCTTC. The chain couples TRBV4-2 to TRBJ2-1, with no clear D. Deletions cut 1 base from V and 8 bases from J, with 6 bases between. The V gene's germline CDR1 is LGHNA and CDR2 YNFKEQ. The CDR3 has 12 amino acids.

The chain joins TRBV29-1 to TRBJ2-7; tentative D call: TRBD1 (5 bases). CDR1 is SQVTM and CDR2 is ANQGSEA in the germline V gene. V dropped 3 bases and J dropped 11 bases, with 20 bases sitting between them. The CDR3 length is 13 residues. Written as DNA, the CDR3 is TGCAGCGTTGACTTGGGCCAGGGAAGATTGAAGTACTTC. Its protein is CSVDLGQGRLKYF.

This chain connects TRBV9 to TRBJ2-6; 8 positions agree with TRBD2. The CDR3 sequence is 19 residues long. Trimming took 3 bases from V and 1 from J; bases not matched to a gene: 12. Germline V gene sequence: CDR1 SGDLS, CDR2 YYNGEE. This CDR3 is CASSARPGGLLSGANVLTF. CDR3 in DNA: TGTGCCAGCAGCGCGAGGCCGGGGGGGCTACTATCTGGGGCCAACGTCCTGACTTTC. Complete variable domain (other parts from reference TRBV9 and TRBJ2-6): DSGVTQTPKHLITATGQRVTLRCSPRSGDLSVYWYQQSLDQGLQFLIQYYNGEERAKGNILERFSAQQFPDLHSELNLSSLELGDSALYFCASSARPGGLLSGANVLTFGAGSRLTVL.

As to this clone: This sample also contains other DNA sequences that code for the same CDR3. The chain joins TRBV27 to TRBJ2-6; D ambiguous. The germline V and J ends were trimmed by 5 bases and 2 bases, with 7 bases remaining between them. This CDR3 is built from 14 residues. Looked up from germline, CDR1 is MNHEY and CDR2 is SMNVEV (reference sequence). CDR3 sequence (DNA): TGTGCCAGCAGTAGGGATCCTGGGGCCAACGTCCTGACTTTC. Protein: CASSRDPGANVLTF.

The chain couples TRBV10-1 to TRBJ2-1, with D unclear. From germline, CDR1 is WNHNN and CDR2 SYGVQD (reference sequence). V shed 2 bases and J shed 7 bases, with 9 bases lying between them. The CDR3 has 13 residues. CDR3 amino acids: CASSESLGNEQFF. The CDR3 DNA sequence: TGCGCCAGCAGTGAGAGTTTGGGTAATGAGCAGTTCTTC.

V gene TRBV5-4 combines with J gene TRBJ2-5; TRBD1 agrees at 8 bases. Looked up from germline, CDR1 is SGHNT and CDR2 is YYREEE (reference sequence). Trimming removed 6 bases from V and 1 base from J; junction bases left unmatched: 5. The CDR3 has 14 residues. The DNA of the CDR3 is TGTGCCAGCAACATCCAGGGGGCCCAAGAGACCCAGTACTTC. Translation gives CASNIQGAQETQYF.

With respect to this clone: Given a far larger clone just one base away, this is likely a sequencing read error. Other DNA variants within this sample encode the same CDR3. The CDR3 DNA reads TGTGCCAGCAGCGTAATGAGACAGGGGAGCACTGAAGCCTTCTTT. This encodes CASSVMRQGSTEAFF. This chain joins TRBV7-9 and TRBJ1-1, with 8 bases aligning to TRBD1. This CDR3 spans 15 amino acids. Germline-derived CDR1 and CDR2 are SEHNR and FQNEAQ (reference sequence).